This paragraph reports one T cell receptor (beta chain). No cognate antigen has been identified for it. No clone much larger than this one lies a single base away; base qualities are absent. The immunoSEQ Assay, a bias-controlled multiplex PCR, was used to amplify TCRbeta CDR3 regions from genomic DNA. The paper's processing steps were these. The number of nucleated cells in each sample was estimated by amplification of reference gene primers within the assay. To quantify the absolute abundance of each unique TCRbeta CDR3 rearrangement, sequence reads were collapsed and filtered. Productive Simpson clonality was computed per sample as the square root of Simpson's diversity index over productive rearrangements. The immuneACCESS repertoire file appears here via TCRdb, limited to in-frame rearrangements. These files lack a portion of the clones; in checked studies, under half of the deficit traces to unresolved V genes, and the cause of the others is not known. For V, J and clone size, that table is used; D and trimming come from the DNA. This sample is represented by tens of thousands of clones; over 65% of them were singletons. The ten largest clones take up roughly 8.8% of the sample.

This sample is part of a study of blood T cell repertoires in COVID-19 (dated by TCRdb to the early 2020s). Concerning the study at large: Samples covering the acute and convalescent phases of COVID-19 were provided by collaborators in the United States, Italy and Spain. The samples were drawn from two sources: the first 160 participants of the ongoing ImmuneRACE study, and some 1,300 subjects contributed by 6 global collaborators. The repertoires were released in a freely available public database intended as a resource for research on the immune response to SARS-CoV-2. Sample metadata almost always included a de-identified subject ID, COVID-19 status, age in years and sex. HLA class I and class II types, where available, came from metadata supplied by the sample provider rather than from assay-based typing. The dataset comprised deeply sampled blood TCRbeta repertoires from subjects exposed to, actively infected with, or recovered from COVID-19. The prospective study material was composed of cDNA or gDNA derived from T cells, B-cell-depleted T cells, or PBMCs.

Each collaborating institution followed its own protocols to collect whole blood in K2EDTA tubes. For TCRbeta analysis, collaborators shipped samples as frozen whole blood, isolated PBMCs, or DNA extracted from either of those sample types. V is clipped by 8 bases and J by 5 bases, and the sequence between their germline boundaries is 21 bases long. Spanning cysteine to phenylalanine, the CDR3 consists of 15 amino acids. Just the 45-base CDR3 DNA is kept, in frame starting at base 1. Via the germline V gene (reference sequence), CDR1 is SEHNR and CDR2 FQNEAQ. Points the paper makes about the study in general: Clinical and demographic metadata were provided uncurated, with the amount varying by source and participant.

Sample: peripheral blood. The chain links TRBV7-9 with TRBJ2-5; D gene: possibly TRBD2, on 7 matching bases. The sequence was collected from a woman in her 70s with acute or convalescent COVID-19. In nucleotides, the sequence is TGTGCCAGCCTCAAAGTGGGGGGGGCGCGGGAGACCCAGTACTTC. This codes for CASLKVGGARETQYF.